A single sample gave rise to the 13 T cell receptor beta chains below, sequenced in a study of T-cell reconstitution after alpha-beta-depleted transplantation in children. Unique molecular identifiers were incorporated into the prepared TCRbeta library. TCRdb re-analysed the PCR reads in MiXCR, keeping a single row per CDR3 protein. The table records roughly 220,000 distinct CDR3 sequences, around 11% of them present only once. The sample in question was PBMCs from the stem cell graft donor, obtained from the stem cell graft. The receptors shown here come from a human donor who donated a stem cell graft to a child with acute lymphoblastic leukemia.

This clonotype was detected many times. The chain carries TRBV12-3 or TRBV12-4 and TRBJ2-7; 9 nucleotides agree with TRBD1. The CDR3 covers 16 residues. Unmatched junction bases numbered 6, after V lost 1 base and J lost 2 bases. This CDR3 is CASSLGPGDRAYEQYF. The CDR3 DNA reads TGTGCCAGCAGTTTAGGGCCCGGGGACAGGGCCTACGAGCAGTACTTC.

This clonotype was observed at least ten times. The V and J genes are TRBV7-2 and TRBJ2-3, with D uncertain. Germline V gene data show CDR1 as SGHTA and CDR2 as FQGNSA. The CDR3 is 14 amino acids. Trimming stripped 0 bases from V and 5 bases from J, with 9 bases between. The CDR3 sequence is CASSLANWRDTQYF. DNA for the CDR3: TGTGCCAGCAGCTTAGCGAATTGGCGAGATACGCAGTATTTT.

This clonotype was recorded at least ten times. The rearrangement joins TRBV24-1 to TRBJ2-1, with 7 positions matching TRBD2. From germline, CDR1 is KGHDR and CDR2 SFDVKD. This CDR3 spans 15 amino acids. With V trimmed by 4 bases and J by 6 bases, 8 bases remained unmatched. The CDR3 sequence: CATSDPGTMSNEQFF. The CDR3 region has the DNA TGTGCCACCAGTGACCCCGGGACTATGAGCAATGAGCAGTTCTTC.

This clonotype has at least ten counts. The rearrangement joins TRBV6-1 to TRBJ1-2; no firm D call. CDR3 length: 12 amino acids. Germline V gene lookup returns CDR1 MNHNS and CDR2 SASEGT. V lost 6 bases to trimming and J lost 3 bases, with 8 bases between them. The DNA of the CDR3 is TGTGCCAGCAGGGGATGGGACTATGGCTACACCTTC. Protein: CASRGWDYGYTF.

This clonotype has ten or more counts. The chain employs TRBV3-1 and TRBJ2-5; D might be TRBD2 (6 bases). The CDR3 extends over 13 amino acids. Trimming shortened V by 4 bases and J by 7 bases, and 13 bases separated the two germline ends. The V gene's germline CDR1 is LGHDT and CDR2 YNNKEL (reference sequence). The CDR3 DNA sequence: TGTGCCAGCAGCCGGGACTTGAGAGGGACCCAGTACTTC. Amino acids: CASSRDLRGTQYF.

This clonotype was seen at least ten times. J is TRBJ2-7 and V is TRBV27; 7 nucleotides align to TRBD1. With 4 bases clipped from V and 3 bases from J, the junction kept 9 bases outside the gene matches. The CDR3 has 15 amino acids. Germline V CDR1 and CDR2: MNHEY, SMNVEV (reference sequence). DNA of the CDR3: TGTGCCAGCAGTTCTCGCCGGGACAGAAGCTACGAGCAGTACTTC. Amino acids: CASSSRRDRSYEQYF.

This clonotype was detected many times. V gene TRBV7-2 combines with J gene TRBJ2-1; TRBD1 aligns across 7 bases. This CDR3 contains 15 residues. The V gene's germline CDR1 is SGHTA and CDR2 FQGNSA. V lost 2 bases to trimming and J lost 7 bases; unmatched junction nucleotides: 8. The CDR3: CASSLRQGPLNEQFF. CDR3 nucleotides: TGTGCCAGCAGCTTACGACAGGGCCCTTTGAATGAGCAGTTCTTC. Variable domain in full (rest from reference TRBV7-2 and TRBJ2-1): GAGVSQSPSNKVTEKGKDVELRCDPISGHTALYWYRQSLGQGLEFLIYFQGNSAPDKSGLPSDRFSAERTGGSVSTLTIQRTQQEDSAVYLCASSLRQGPLNEQFFGPGTRLTVL.

This clonotype was detected ten times or more. The chain combines TRBV7-2 with TRBJ1-5, with D perhaps TRBD1 (5 bases). Trimming took 4 bases from V and 7 from J, leaving 11 bases between them. The germline CDR1 and CDR2 sequences are SGHTA and FQGNSA. CDR3 length equals 13 residues. The CDR3, as DNA: TGTGCCAGCAGCTGGCAGGGAGTACAGCCCCAGCATTTT. This codes for CASSWQGVQPQHF.

In its sample, this clonotype was seen many times. This chain uses TRBV11-2 with TRBJ2-1, with 8 bases matching TRBD1. V was clipped by 1 base and J by 9 bases; unmatched bases: 2. Germline-derived CDR1 and CDR2 are SGHAT and FQNNGV. The CDR3 spans 13 residues. CDR3 nucleotides: TGTGCCAGCAGCTTAGGAACAGGGGGTGAGCAGTTCTTC. Protein product: CASSLGTGGEQFF.

Of note for this clonotype: Possible read error: a much larger clone is one base away. This CDR3 reads CASSLRNSGANGLTF. In DNA form, the CDR3 reads TGTGCCAGCAGTTTAAGGAATTCTGGGGCCAACGGCCTGACTTTC. This chain connects TRBV28 to TRBJ2-6; D perhaps matches TRBD1 (5 bases). This CDR3 region has 15 residues. Germline CDR1 MDHEN, CDR2 SYDVKM. Full variable domain (missing parts from reference TRBV28 and TRBJ2-6): DVKVTQSSRYLVKRTGEKVFLECVQDMDHENMFWYRQDPGLGLRLIYFSYDVKMKEKGDIPEGYSVSREKKERFSLILESASTNQTSMYLCASSLRNSGANGLTFGAGSRLTVL.

The table lists this clonotype with many counts. This chain connects TRBV28 to TRBJ2-7; D not certain. This CDR3 has 14 amino acids. Trimming cost V 5 bases and J 4 bases, with 15 bases left between them. Germline V lookup: CDR1 MDHEN, CDR2 SYDVKM. CDR3 residues: CASSKGILRYEQYF. The CDR3 DNA sequence: TGTGCCAGCAGTAAAGGAATTCTCCGTTACGAGCAGTACTTC.

The V call is TRBV20-1, the J call TRBJ1-5; D remains unclear. CDR3 length: 15 residues. Germline lookup yields CDR1 DFQATT and CDR2 SNEGSKA (reference sequence). V lost 7 bases, J lost 0 bases, and 16 bases lay in between. CDR3 protein: CSVKKRSYSNQPQHF. The CDR3 DNA is TGCAGTGTAAAGAAAAGAAGTTATAGCAATCAGCCCCAGCATTTT.

This clonotype was recorded a few times. The rearrangement links TRBV5-1 to TRBJ2-7, with D possibly being TRBD1 (6 bases). The V end lost 3 bases, the J end lost 3 bases, and 19 bases lay between the germline ends. Germline CDR1 SGHRS, CDR2 YFSETQ. The CDR3 runs 16 residues. The CDR3, as DNA: TGCGCCAGCAGCTCCGGCTTCGAGACAGGACTCTACGAGCAGTACTTC. It specifies CASSSGFETGLYEQYF.